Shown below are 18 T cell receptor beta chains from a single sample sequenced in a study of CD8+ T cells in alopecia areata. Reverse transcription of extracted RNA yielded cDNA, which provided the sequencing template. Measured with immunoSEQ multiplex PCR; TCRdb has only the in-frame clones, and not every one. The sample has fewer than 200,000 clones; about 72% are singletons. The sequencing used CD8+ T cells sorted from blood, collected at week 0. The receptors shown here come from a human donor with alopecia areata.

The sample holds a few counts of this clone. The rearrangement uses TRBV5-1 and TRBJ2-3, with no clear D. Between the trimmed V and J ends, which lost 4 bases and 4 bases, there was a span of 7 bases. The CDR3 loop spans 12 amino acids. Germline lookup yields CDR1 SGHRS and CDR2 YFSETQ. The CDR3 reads CASSRSSDTQYF. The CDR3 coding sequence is TGCGCCAGCAGCCGAAGTTCAGATACGCAGTATTTT.

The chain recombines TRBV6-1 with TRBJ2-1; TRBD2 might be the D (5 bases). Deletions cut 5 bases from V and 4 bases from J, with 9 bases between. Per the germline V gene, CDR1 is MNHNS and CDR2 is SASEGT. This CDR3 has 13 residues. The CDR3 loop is CASSSRGYNEQFF. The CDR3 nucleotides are TGTGCCAGCAGTTCAAGAGGGTACAATGAGCAGTTCTTC.

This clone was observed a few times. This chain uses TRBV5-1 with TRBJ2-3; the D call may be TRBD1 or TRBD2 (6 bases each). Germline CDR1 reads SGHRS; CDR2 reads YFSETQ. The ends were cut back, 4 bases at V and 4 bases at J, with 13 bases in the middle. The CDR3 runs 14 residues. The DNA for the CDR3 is TGCGCCAGCAGCAGGGGGGAACCAGCAGATACGCAGTATTTT. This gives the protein CASSRGEPADTQYF.

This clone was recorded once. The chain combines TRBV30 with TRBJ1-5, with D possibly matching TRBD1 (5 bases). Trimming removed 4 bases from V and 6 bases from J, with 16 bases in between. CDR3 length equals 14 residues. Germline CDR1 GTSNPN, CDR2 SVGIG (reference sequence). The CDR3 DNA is TGTGCCTGGATTTCACAGGACGGACTTCAGCCCCAGCATTTT. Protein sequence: CAWISQDGLQPQHF.

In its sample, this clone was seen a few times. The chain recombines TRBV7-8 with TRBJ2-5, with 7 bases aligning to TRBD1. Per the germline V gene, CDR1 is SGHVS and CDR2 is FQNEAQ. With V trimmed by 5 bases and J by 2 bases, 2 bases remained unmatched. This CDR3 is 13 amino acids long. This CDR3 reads CASSPGQQETQYF. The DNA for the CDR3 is TGTGCCAGCAGCCCGGGACAGCAAGAGACCCAGTACTTC.

DNA for the CDR3: TGTGCCAGCACACTCGGGACTACCGACAACGAGCAGTACTTC. Translating gives CASTLGTTDNEQYF. The V gene is TRBV13, the J gene TRBJ2-7; TRBD2 aligns across 7 bases. Germline loops: CDR1 PRHDT, CDR2 FYEKMQ (reference sequence). The CDR3 has 14 amino acids. V trimming: 7 bases; J trimming: 5 bases; junction bases outside the gene matches: 11.

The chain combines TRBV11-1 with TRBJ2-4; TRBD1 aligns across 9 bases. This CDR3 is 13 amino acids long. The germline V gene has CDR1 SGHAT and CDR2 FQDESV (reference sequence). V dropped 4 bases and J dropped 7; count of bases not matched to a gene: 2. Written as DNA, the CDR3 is TGTGCCAGCAGCTCTGACAGGGGGAACATTCAGTACTTC. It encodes CASSSDRGNIQYF.

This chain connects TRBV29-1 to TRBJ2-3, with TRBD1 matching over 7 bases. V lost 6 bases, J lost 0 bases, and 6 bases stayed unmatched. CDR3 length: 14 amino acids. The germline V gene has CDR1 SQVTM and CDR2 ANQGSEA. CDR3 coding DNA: TGCAGCGTCGCCGGACAGGAGAGCACAGATACGCAGTATTTT. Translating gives CSVAGQESTDTQYF.

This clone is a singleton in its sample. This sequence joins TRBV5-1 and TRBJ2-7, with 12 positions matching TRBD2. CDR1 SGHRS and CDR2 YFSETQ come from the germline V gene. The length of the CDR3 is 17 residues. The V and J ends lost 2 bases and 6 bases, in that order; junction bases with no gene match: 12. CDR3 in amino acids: CASSFAGLAGPPGEQYF. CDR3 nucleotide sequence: TGCGCCAGCAGCTTCGCCGGACTAGCGGGGCCTCCGGGCGAGCAGTACTTC.

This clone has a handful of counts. CDR3 in DNA: TGTGCCAGCAGCTTAGCGGGGGGCATTGACGAGCAGTACTTC. As protein: CASSLAGGIDEQYF. This chain links TRBV7-6 with TRBJ2-7, with D tentatively TRBD1 or TRBD2 (6 bases each). The CDR3 runs to 14 residues. Germline assignment: CDR1 SGHVS and CDR2 FNYEAQ. Between the trimmed V and J ends, which lost 0 bases and 5 bases, there was a span of 11 bases.

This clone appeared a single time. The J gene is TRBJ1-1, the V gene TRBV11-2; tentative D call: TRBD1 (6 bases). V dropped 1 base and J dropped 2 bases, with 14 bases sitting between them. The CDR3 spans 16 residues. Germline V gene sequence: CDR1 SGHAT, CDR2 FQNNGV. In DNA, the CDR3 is TGTGCCAGCAGCTTAGCATGGACAGCTTTTAACACTGAAGCTTTCTTT. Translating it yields CASSLAWTAFNTEAFF.

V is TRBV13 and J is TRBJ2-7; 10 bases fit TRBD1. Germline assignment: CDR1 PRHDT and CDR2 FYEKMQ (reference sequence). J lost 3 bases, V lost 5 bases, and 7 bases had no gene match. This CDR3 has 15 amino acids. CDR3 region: CASSVATGGGYEQYF. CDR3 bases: TGTGCCAGCAGCGTGGCGACAGGGGGCGGCTACGAGCAGTACTTC.

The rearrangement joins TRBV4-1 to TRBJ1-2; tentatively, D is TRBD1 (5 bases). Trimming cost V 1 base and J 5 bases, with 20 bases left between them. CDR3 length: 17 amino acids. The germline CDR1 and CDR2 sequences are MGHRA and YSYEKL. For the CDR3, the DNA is TGCGCCAGCAGCCAAGTTGGGGGACCGACCTTCCAATATGGCTACACCTTC. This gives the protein CASSQVGGPTFQYGYTF.

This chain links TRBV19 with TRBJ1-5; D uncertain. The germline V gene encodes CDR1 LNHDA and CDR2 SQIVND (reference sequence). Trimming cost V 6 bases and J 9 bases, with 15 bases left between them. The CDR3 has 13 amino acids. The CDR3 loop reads CASRPSEMVPQHF. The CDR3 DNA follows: TGTGCCAGTAGACCATCAGAAATGGTGCCCCAGCATTTT.

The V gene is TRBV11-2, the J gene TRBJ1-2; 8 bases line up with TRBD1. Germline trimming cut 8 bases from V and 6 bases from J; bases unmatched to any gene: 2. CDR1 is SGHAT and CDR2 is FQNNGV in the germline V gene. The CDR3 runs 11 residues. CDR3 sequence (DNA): TGTGCCAGCCAGGGGGCGCATGGCTACACCTTC. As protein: CASQGAHGYTF.

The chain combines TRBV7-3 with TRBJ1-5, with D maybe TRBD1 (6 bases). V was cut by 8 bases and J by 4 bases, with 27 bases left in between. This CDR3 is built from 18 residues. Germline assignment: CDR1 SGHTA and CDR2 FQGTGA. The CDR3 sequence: CASPSEGRGHIANQPQHF. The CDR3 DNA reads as TGTGCCAGCCCCTCCGAGGGCAGGGGACATATAGCAAATCAGCCCCAGCATTTT.

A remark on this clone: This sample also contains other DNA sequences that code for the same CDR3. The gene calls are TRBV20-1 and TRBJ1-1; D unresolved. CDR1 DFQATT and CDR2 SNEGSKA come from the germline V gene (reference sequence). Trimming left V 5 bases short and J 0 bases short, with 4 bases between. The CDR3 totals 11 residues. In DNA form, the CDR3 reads TGCAGTGCTCCACTGAACACTGAAGCTTTCTTT. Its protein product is CSAPLNTEAFF.

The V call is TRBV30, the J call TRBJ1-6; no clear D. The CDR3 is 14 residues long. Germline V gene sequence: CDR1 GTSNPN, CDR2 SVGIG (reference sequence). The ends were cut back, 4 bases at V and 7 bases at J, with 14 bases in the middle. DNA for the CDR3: TGTGCCTGGATTCTGGGAAAGTCAAATTCACCCCTCCACTTT. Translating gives CAWILGKSNSPLHF.